The 17 T cell receptor beta chains in this list originate from one sample, sequenced in a study of blood T cell repertoires in COVID-19. Some clones are missing from TCRdb's copy, which holds only in-frame ones; the method was immunoSEQ multiplex PCR. The table has under 150,000 clones, approximately 83% seen once. The specimen sequenced was peripheral blood. These receptors were collected from a man aged 40-49 years with active or convalescent COVID-19.

This chain connects TRBV12-3 or TRBV12-4 to TRBJ1-2, with D unresolved. The V and J ends lost 2 bases and 6 bases respectively, with 4 bases between them. There are 11 residues in the CDR3. CDR3 region: CASSLRDGYTF. The CDR3 DNA follows: TGTGCCAGCAGTTTACGAGATGGCTACACCTTC.

CDR3 amino acids: CSADRGQETQYF. The CDR3 nucleotides read TGCAGCGCAGACAGGGGGCAAGAGACCCAGTACTTC. The rearrangement links TRBV29-1 to TRBJ2-5, with 9 bases lining up with TRBD1. CDR1 and CDR2 (germline): SQVTM, ANQGSEA. This CDR3 is built from 12 residues. V gave up 7 bases and J gave up 2 bases; unmatched junction bases: 2.

The chain has TRBV3-1 (or the pseudogene TRBV3-2) and TRBJ2-7, with D perhaps TRBD2 (6 bases). V lost 7 bases and J lost 4, with 17 bases in between. The germline CDR1 and CDR2 sequences are LGHDT and YNNKEL (reference sequence). The CDR3 extends over 14 amino acids. The CDR3 loop reads CASKGAGPGYEQYF. The CDR3 DNA reads TGTGCCAGCAAAGGCGCGGGGCCGGGATACGAGCAGTACTTC.

The chain joins TRBV30 to TRBJ2-3; a possible D gene is TRBD2 (6 bases). The CDR3 runs to 15 residues. In germline, CDR1 is GTSNPN, CDR2 SVGIG (reference sequence). The V gene lost 4 bases and the J gene lost 6 bases, with 20 bases spanning the gap. The CDR3 DNA reads TGTGCCTGGACTCTAGGGAAACTAGCAGCGGATACGCAGTATTTT. Amino acids: CAWTLGKLAADTQYF. Based on the CDR3 plus reference TRBV30 and TRBJ2-3, the full variable domain is SQTIHQWPATLVQPVGSPLSLECTVEGTSNPNLYWYRQAAGRGLQLLFYSVGIGQISSEVPQNLSASRPQDRQFILSSKKLLLSDSGFYLCAWTLGKLAADTQYFGPGTRLTVL.

This chain uses TRBV7-2 with TRBJ2-7, with D perhaps matching TRBD1 (5 bases). Between the trimmed V and J ends, which lost 1 base and 3 bases, there was a span of 10 bases. CDR1 is SGHTA and CDR2 is FQGNSA in the germline V gene. The CDR3 runs to 14 residues. CDR3 DNA sequence: TGTGCCAGCAGCTTAGGGCGGCAGGGCTACGAGCAGTACTTC. Protein product: CASSLGRQGYEQYF.

The V call is TRBV19, the J call TRBJ1-6, with no clear D. This CDR3 comprises 13 residues. V dropped 7 bases and J dropped 10 bases, with 14 bases sitting between them. Germline V CDR1 and CDR2: LNHDA, SQIVND (reference sequence). CDR3 residues: CASTGGWESPLHF. The CDR3 bases are TGTGCCAGTACCGGAGGTTGGGAGTCACCCCTCCACTTT.

The rearrangement links TRBV5-1 to TRBJ2-4; 7 nucleotides agree with TRBD1. Unmatched junction bases numbered 5, after V lost 1 base and J lost 4 bases. The germline V gene encodes CDR1 SGHRS and CDR2 YFSETQ. The CDR3 loop spans 15 amino acids. The CDR3, as DNA: TGCGCCAGCAGCTTGTTATCGGGACAGAAAAACATTCAGTACTTC. Protein product: CASSLLSGQKNIQYF.

The rearrangement links TRBV10-2 to TRBJ2-2; 10 bases line up with TRBD2. CDR3 length: 14 amino acids. Per germline, CDR1 WSHSY and CDR2 SAAADI. The V and J ends lost 5 bases and 3 bases, in that order; junction bases with no gene match: 0. CDR3 sequence reads: CASSTSGDTGELFF. CDR3 nucleotide sequence: TGCGCCAGCAGTACTAGCGGGGACACCGGGGAGCTGTTTTTT.

This chain links TRBV10-3 with TRBJ2-5, with 11 bases lining up with TRBD2. Germline CDR1 and CDR2: ENHRY and SYGVKD. V was clipped by 7 bases and J by 9 bases; unmatched bases: 13. The CDR3 loop spans 15 amino acids. The CDR3 spells CAITPGTSGSKAQYF. Written as DNA, the CDR3 is TGTGCCATCACGCCCGGGACTAGCGGTTCAAAGGCCCAGTACTTC.

V gene TRBV6-5 combines with J gene TRBJ2-5; a weak D match, TRBD1 (6 bases). The CDR3 is 13 residues long. V was trimmed by 6 bases and J by 2 bases, leaving 10 bases between them. From germline, CDR1 is MNHEY and CDR2 SVGAGI. Here the CDR3 reads CASSRDRQETQYF. DNA for the CDR3: TGTGCCAGCAGCCGTGACAGGCAAGAGACCCAGTACTTC.

The chain carries TRBV18 and TRBJ2-7; possible D gene TRBD2, 5 bases. V was clipped by 3 bases and J by 4 bases, with 7 bases between them. CDR1 and CDR2 (germline): KGHSH, LQKENI. This CDR3 is built from 12 residues. CDR3 sequence reads: CASSPTGYEQYF. Here the CDR3 DNA reads TGTGCCAGCTCACCGACGGGGTACGAGCAGTACTTC.

The chain combines TRBV11-2 with TRBJ2-5; TRBD1 might be the D (6 bases). The germline V and J ends were trimmed by 5 bases and 4 bases, with 14 bases remaining between them. Germline V lookup: CDR1 SGHAT, CDR2 FQNNGV. CDR3 length: 14 residues. CDR3 in amino acids: CASSRGGLRETQYF. The CDR3 region has the DNA TGTGCCAGCAGCCGAGGGGGTCTAAGAGAGACCCAGTACTTC. The complete variable domain, with remaining parts taken from reference TRBV11-2 and TRBJ2-5, reads EAGVAQSPRYKIIEKRQSVAFWCNPISGHATLYWYQQILGQGPKLLIQFQNNGVVDDSQLPKDRFSAERLKGVDSTLKIQPAKLEDSAVYLCASSRGGLRETQYFGPGTRLLVL.

The gene calls are TRBV18 and TRBJ2-5; 7 bases map to TRBD1. J was trimmed by 2 bases and V by 3 bases; bases with no gene match: 6. Germline V gives CDR1 KGHSH, CDR2 LQKENI. The CDR3 is 15 residues long. Here the CDR3 DNA reads TGTGCCAGCTCACCGTGGGGACAGCCACAAGAGACCCAGTACTTC. The encoded protein is CASSPWGQPQETQYF.

The gene calls are TRBV6-6 and TRBJ1-2, with 10 bases aligning to TRBD1. J was trimmed by 8 bases and V by 5 bases; bases with no gene match: 5. CDR1 is MNHNY and CDR2 is SVGAGI in the germline V gene (reference sequence). CDR3 length: 13 residues. The CDR3 is CASSPGQGIGYTF. Written as DNA, the CDR3 is TGTGCCAGCAGTCCGGGACAGGGGATCGGCTACACCTTC.

The chain has TRBV6-9 and TRBJ1-2; possible D gene TRBD1, 5 bases. This CDR3 comprises 18 residues. Germline V gives CDR1 MNHGY, CDR2 SVAAGI. The V end was cut by 4 bases, the J end by 3 bases, with 24 bases between. The CDR3 region is CASSLGIPTAAFDYGYTF. In DNA, the CDR3 is TGTGCCAGCAGTTTAGGGATACCGACAGCAGCTTTCGACTATGGCTACACCTTC.

A few counts support this clone. This chain uses TRBV6-1 with TRBJ1-5; maybe TRBD1 (6 bases). Trimming took 3 bases from V and 2 from J, leaving 11 bases between them. Germline values: CDR1 MNHNS, CDR2 SASEGT. This CDR3 is 15 amino acids long. CDR3 protein: CASSDVGGGNQPQHF. The CDR3 DNA reads as TGTGCCAGCAGTGACGTAGGGGGGGGCAATCAGCCCCAGCATTTT.

The DNA for the CDR3 is TGTGCCAGCAGCAGACATACGAACACTGAAGCTTTCTTT. Encoded protein: CASSRHTNTEAFF. The chain carries TRBV6-5 and TRBJ1-1; D is ambiguous. This CDR3 contains 13 residues. Germline CDR1 is MNHEY and CDR2 is SVGAGI. The V end was cut by 6 bases, the J end by 1 base, with 9 bases between.